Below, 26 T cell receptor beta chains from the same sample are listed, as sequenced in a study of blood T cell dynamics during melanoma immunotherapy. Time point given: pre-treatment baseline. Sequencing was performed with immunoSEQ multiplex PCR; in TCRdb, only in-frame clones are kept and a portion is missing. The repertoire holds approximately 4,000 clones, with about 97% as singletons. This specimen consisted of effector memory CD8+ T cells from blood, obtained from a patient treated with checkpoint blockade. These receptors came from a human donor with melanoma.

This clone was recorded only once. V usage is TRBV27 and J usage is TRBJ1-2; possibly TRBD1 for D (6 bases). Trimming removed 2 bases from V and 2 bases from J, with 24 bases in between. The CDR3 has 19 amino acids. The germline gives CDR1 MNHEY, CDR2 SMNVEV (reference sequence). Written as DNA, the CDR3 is TGTGCCAGCAGTTTAGGGACACCTTCAAACTATGGCTCAAACTATGGCTACACCTTC. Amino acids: CASSLGTPSNYGSNYGYTF.

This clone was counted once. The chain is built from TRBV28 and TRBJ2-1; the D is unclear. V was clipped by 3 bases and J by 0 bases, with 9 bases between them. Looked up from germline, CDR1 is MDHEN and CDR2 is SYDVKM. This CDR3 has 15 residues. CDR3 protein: CASSFYLSSYNEQFF. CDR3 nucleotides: TGTGCCAGCAGTTTTTATCTTAGCTCCTACAATGAGCAGTTCTTC.

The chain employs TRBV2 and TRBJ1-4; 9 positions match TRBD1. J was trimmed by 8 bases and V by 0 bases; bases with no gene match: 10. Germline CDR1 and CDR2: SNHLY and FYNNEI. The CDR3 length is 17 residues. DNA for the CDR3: TGTGCCAGCAGTGAAGCGAGCTCCCGGGACAGGGAGGAAAAACTGTTTTTT. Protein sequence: CASSEASSRDREEKLFF.

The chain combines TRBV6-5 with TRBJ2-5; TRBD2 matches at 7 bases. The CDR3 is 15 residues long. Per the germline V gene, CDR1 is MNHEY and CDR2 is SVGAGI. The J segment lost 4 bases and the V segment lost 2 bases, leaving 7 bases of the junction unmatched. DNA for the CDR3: TGTGCCAGCAGTTACACTAGCGATTCGTTAGAGACCCAGTACTTC. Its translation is CASSYTSDSLETQYF.

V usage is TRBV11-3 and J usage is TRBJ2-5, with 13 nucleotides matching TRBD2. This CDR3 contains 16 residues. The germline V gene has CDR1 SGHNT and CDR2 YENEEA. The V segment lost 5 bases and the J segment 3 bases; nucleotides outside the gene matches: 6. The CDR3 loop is CASSPWTSGSKETQYF. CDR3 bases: TGTGCCAGCAGCCCGTGGACTAGCGGGAGTAAAGAGACCCAGTACTTC.

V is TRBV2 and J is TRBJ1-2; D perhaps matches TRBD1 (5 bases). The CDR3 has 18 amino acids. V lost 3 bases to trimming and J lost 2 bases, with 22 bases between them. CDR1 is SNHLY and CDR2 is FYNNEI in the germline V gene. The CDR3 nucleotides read TGTGCCAGCAGTGAGACGTTTCGGGACCTGCTAACGAACTATGGCTACACCTTC. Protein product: CASSETFRDLLTNYGYTF.

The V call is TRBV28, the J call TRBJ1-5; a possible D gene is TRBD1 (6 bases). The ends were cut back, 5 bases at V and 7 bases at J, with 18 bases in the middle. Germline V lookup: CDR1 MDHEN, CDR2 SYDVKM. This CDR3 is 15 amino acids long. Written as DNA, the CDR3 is TGTGCCAGCAGTCCCTCGCGGGCAGGGGTCCAGCCCCAGCATTTT. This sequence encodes CASSPSRAGVQPQHF.

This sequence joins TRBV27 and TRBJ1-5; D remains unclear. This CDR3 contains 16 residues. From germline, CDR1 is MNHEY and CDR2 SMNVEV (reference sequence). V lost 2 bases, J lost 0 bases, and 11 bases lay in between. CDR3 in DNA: TGTGCCAGCAGTTTAGAGGCACCTTATAGCAATCAGCCCCAGCATTTT. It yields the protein CASSLEAPYSNQPQHF.

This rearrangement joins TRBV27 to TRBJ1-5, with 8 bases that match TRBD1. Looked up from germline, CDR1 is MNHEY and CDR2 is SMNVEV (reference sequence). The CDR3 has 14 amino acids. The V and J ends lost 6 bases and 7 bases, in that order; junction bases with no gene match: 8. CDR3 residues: CASSSTGGRQPQHF. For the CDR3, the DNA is TGTGCCAGCAGCTCCACAGGGGGACGCCAGCCCCAGCATTTT.

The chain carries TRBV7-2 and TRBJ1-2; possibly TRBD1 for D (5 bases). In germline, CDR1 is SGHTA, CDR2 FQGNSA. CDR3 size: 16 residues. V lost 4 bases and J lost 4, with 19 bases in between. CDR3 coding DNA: TGTGCCAGCAGCTCCAGGGACCGGCGCGATGGCTATGGCTACACCTTC. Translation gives CASSSRDRRDGYGYTF.

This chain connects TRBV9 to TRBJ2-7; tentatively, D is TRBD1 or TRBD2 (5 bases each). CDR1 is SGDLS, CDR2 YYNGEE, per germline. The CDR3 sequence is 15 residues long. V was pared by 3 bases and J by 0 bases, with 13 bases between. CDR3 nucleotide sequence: TGTGCCAGCAGCGAAAATGCTGGGGGCTCCTACGAGCAGTACTTC. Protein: CASSENAGGSYEQYF.

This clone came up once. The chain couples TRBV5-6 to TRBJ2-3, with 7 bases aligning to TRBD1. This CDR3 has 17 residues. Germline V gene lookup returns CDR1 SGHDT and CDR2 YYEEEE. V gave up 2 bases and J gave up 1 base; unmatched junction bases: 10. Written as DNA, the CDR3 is TGTGCCAGCAGCTTATTACAGGGGCTTTCGGGCACAGATACGCAGTATTTT. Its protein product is CASSLLQGLSGTDTQYF.

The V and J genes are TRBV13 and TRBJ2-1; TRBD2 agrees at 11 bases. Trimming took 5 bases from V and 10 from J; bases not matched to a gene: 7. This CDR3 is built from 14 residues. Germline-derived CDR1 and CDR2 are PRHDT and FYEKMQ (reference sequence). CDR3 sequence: CASSLGLAAGEQFF. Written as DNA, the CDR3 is TGTGCCAGCAGCCTGGGACTAGCGGCGGGGGAGCAGTTCTTC.

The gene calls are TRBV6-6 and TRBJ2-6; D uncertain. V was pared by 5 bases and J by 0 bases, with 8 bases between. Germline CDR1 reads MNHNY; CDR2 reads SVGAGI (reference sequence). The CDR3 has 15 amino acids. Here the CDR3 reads CASSNKVSGANVLTF. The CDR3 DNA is TGTGCCAGCAGTAACAAAGTCTCTGGGGCCAACGTCCTGACTTTC.

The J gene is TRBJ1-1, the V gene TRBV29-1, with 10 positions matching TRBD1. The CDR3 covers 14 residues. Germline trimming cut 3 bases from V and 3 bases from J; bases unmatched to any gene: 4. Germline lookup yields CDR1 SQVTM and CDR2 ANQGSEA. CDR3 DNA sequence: TGCAGCGTTGAGAGGACAGGGGGGTACACTGAAGCTTTCTTT. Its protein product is CSVERTGGYTEAFF.

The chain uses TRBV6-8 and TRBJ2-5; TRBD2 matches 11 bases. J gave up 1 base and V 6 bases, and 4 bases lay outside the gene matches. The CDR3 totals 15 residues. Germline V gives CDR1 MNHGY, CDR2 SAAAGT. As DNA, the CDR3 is TGTGCCAGCAGAAAGGGGACTAGCGGCCAAGAGACCCAGTACTTC. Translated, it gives CASRKGTSGQETQYF.

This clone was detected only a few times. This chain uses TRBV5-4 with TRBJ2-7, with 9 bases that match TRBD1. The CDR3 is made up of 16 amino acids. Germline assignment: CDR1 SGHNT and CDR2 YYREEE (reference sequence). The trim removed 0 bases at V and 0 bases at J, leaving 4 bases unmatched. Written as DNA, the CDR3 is TGTGCCAGCAGCTTGGCCGGGACAGGGCTCTCCTACGAGCAGTACTTC. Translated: CASSLAGTGLSYEQYF.

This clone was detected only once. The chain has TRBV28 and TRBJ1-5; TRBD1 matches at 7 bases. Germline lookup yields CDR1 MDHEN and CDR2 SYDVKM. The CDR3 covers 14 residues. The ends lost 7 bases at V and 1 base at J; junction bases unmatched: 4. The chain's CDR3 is CASKGAGSNQPQHF. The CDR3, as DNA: TGTGCCAGCAAGGGGGCAGGGAGCAATCAGCCCCAGCATTTT.

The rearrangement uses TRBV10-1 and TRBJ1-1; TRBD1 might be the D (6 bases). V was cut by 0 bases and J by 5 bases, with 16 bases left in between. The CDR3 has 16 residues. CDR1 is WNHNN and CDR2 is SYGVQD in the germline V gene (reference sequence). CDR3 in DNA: TGCGCCAGCAGTGAGTCGGTTGAGTCAGGGGAGACTGAAGCTTTCTTT. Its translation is CASSESVESGETEAFF.

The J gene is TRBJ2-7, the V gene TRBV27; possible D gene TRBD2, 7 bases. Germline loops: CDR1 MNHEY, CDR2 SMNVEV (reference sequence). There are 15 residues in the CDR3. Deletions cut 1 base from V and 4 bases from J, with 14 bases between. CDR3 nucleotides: TGTGCCAGCAGTTTATTCGGGGGGCGAGGTTACGAGCAGTACTTC. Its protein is CASSLFGGRGYEQYF.

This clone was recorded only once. In nucleotides, the CDR3 is TGCGCCAGCAGCCAAGACCCGACTTATCCTCAAGCTTTCTTT. Amino acid sequence: CASSQDPTYPQAFF. V usage is TRBV4-1 and J usage is TRBJ1-1; D ambiguous. V lost 0 bases, J lost 9 bases, and 14 bases lay in between. CDR3 length equals 14 residues. The V gene's germline CDR1 is MGHRA and CDR2 YSYEKL.

The CDR3 DNA reads TGTGCCAGCAGTTTATCTTCGCCTAACCCTAATCAGCCCCAGCATTTT. Protein: CASSLSSPNPNQPQHF. The chain couples TRBV28 to TRBJ1-5; D remains ambiguous. V lost 1 base, J lost 4 bases, and 14 bases lay in between. From germline, CDR1 is MDHEN and CDR2 SYDVKM. The CDR3 sequence is 16 residues long.

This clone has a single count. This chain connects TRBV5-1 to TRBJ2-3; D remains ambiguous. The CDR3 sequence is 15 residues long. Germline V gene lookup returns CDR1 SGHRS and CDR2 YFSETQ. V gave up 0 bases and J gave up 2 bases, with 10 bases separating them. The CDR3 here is CASSLEATFTDTQYF. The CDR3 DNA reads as TGCGCCAGCAGCTTGGAGGCTACTTTCACAGATACGCAGTATTTT.

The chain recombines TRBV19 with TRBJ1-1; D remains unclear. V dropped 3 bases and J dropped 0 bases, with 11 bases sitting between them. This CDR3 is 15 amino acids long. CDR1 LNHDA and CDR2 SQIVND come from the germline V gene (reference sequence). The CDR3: CASSMATELNTEAFF. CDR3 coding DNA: TGTGCCAGTAGTATGGCGACGGAGTTGAACACTGAAGCTTTCTTT. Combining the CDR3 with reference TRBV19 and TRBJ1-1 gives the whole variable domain DGGITQSPKYLFRKEGQNVTLSCEQNLNHDAMYWYRQDPGQGLRLIYYSQIVNDFQKGDIAEGYSVSREKKESFPLTVTSAQKNPTAFYLCASSMATELNTEAFFGQGTRLTVV.

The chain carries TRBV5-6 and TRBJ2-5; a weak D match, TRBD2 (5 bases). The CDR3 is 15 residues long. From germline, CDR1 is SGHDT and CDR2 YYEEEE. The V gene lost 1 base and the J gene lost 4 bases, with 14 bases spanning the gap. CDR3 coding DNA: TGTGCCAGCAGCTTGCGGCCCTGGGAGAGAGAGACCCAGTACTTC. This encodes CASSLRPWERETQYF.

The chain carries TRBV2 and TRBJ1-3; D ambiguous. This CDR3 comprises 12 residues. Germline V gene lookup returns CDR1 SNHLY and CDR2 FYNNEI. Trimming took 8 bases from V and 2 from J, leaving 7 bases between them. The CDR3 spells CASFSAGNTIYF. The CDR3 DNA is TGTGCCAGCTTCTCTGCTGGAAACACCATATATTTT.